The 8 T cell receptor beta chains presented below share a single source sample, sequenced in a study of T cells in Graves' hyperthyroidism and ophthalmopathy. TCR beta CDR3 region amplification was performed from RNA transcripts. In the first-round RT-PCR of the TCR CDR3, the HTBI primer set was used. TCRdb re-called the multiplex PCR reads through MiXCR, storing one row per CDR3 protein. The sample lists approximately 98,000 distinct CDR3 sequences, around 37% occurring once. Source material: peripheral blood or thyroid tissue (not recorded which). Receptor source: a woman in her 30s with Graves' hyperthyroidism.

The genes are TRBV5-1 and TRBJ2-5, with 7 nucleotides matching TRBD1. Trimming at V came to 0 bases and at J to 6 bases, leaving 8 bases not matched to a gene. The CDR3 loop spans 15 amino acids. Germline V CDR1 and CDR2: SGHRS, YFSETQ. The CDR3 DNA sequence: TGCGCCAGCAGCTTGGCCTCGACAGGGCCGAAGACCCAGTACTTC. Protein product: CASSLASTGPKTQYF.

This clonotype has only one observation. The genes are TRBV24-1 and TRBJ2-5; 11 nucleotides match TRBD2. Unmatched junction bases numbered 7, after V lost 3 bases and J lost 5 bases. The CDR3 runs 16 residues. Germline V gives CDR1 KGHDR, CDR2 SFDVKD. CDR3 in DNA: TGTGCCACCAGTGATGCTACTAGCGGGAGCCGGGAGACCCAGTACTTC. Translation gives CATSDATSGSRETQYF.

The chain has TRBV12-3 or TRBV12-4 and TRBJ2-7; 7 positions agree with TRBD1. The CDR3 covers 14 residues. With 5 bases clipped from V and 0 bases from J, the junction kept 4 bases outside the gene matches. The CDR3 bases are TGTGCCAGCAGTACGGGACAGATCTCCTACGAGCAGTACTTC. As protein: CASSTGQISYEQYF.

There are many counts of this clonotype. The genes are TRBV15 and TRBJ1-2, with D perhaps matching TRBD1 (5 bases). The CDR3 is 16 residues long. Per the germline V gene, CDR1 is LNHNV and CDR2 is YYDKDF (reference sequence). The V end lost 0 bases, the J end lost 5 bases, and 16 bases lay between the germline ends. CDR3 amino acids: CATSRDRGSSAYGYTF. The CDR3 DNA sequence: TGTGCCACCAGCAGAGATCGGGGCTCCTCCGCATATGGCTACACCTTC.

In its sample, this clonotype was seen many times. This rearrangement joins TRBV12-3 or TRBV12-4 to TRBJ1-4, with a weak D call TRBD1 (6 bases). There are 17 residues in the CDR3. The V end was cut by 3 bases, the J end by 8 bases, with 22 bases between. The CDR3 loop is CASSLGADPLFREKLFF. CDR3 DNA sequence: TGTGCCAGCAGTTTGGGGGCAGACCCTCTCTTCCGGGAAAAACTGTTTTTT.

Many counts were recorded for this clonotype. This chain links TRBV6-6 with TRBJ2-3, with D possibly matching TRBD2 (6 bases). The V and J ends lost 7 bases and 4 bases respectively, with 15 bases between them. Germline-derived CDR1 and CDR2 are MNHNY and SVGAGI (reference sequence). This CDR3 is built from 14 residues. The CDR3 loop is CASTETEGSDTQYF. DNA of the CDR3: TGTGCCAGCACCGAAACGGAGGGGTCAGATACGCAGTATTTT.

This clonotype has a single count. This sequence may be a read error, since a much larger clone differs from it by one base. This is likely a read error, given that the CDR3 carries no conserved phenylalanine or tryptophan at its end. This sequence joins TRBV7-8 and TRBJ2-3; TRBD2 aligns across 13 bases. The CDR3 runs 16 residues. After removal of 5 bases from V and 6 bases from J, the junction contained 8 bases not matched to a gene. CDR1 is SGHVS, CDR2 FQNEAQ, per germline. The CDR3 sequence: CASSLGLAGPADTQYI. CDR3 in DNA: TGTGCCAGCAGCCTGGGACTAGCGGGACCAGCCGATACGCAGTATATT.

This clonotype was seen many times. The junction shows a germline mismatch at one end, possibly a read error. The chain combines TRBV6-1 with TRBJ1-2; 9 bases fit TRBD1. Germline CDR1 is MNHNS and CDR2 is SASEGT. This CDR3 is built from 10 residues. DNA of the CDR3: TGTGCCAGCGCCGACAGGGGGACTTCCTTC. This gives the protein CASADRGTSF.